This is a list of T cell receptor beta chains from one sample in a study of shared clonotypes between healthy human individuals. Method: immunoSEQ multiplex PCR; TCRdb's copy keeps in-frame clones and lacks some. The sample has about 2,100,000 clones; 93% are singletons. Material: naive CD8+ T cells from PBMCs. The receptors derive from a man between 18 and 29 years old in good health. Some clones in this sample may be carry-over from other donors' samples. CDR3s include the opening cysteine and the closing phenylalanine or tryptophan. The D gene is left open where the match is weak. Clone size is stated in some rows and not others, as once, few, many or a class when expanded.

clone size,V gene,J gene,D gene,CDR3 DNA,CDR3 protein
-,TRBV4-2,TRBJ2-7,-,TGTGCCAGCCGAAGGGAGTCGACCTACGAGCAGTACTTC,CASRRESTYEQYF
once,TRBV7-9,TRBJ2-1,-,TGTGCCAGCAGCTTAGGGGAAACGGCTGAGCAGTTCTTC,CASSLGETAEQFF
-,TRBV7-9,TRBJ2-5,-,TGTGCCAGCAGCTTCGATTGGGAGACCCAGTACTTC,CASSFDWETQYF
-,TRBV28,TRBJ1-5,TRBD1,TGTGCCAGCAGCTTGACAGGGTGGGAACAGCCCCAGCATTTT,CASSLTGWEQPQHF
-,TRBV7-9,TRBJ2-3,-,TGTGCCAGCAGCTTGGGACTCATTTGGGAGGAACAGTATTTT,CASSLGLIWEEQYF
-,TRBV28,TRBJ2-1,-,TGTGCCAGCAGTTTACGGGACCTCTACTCCTACAATGAGCAGTTCTTC,CASSLRDLYSYNEQFF
-,TRBV19,TRBJ2-2,TRBD1,TGTGCCAGTAGTAGGCCTACAGGGGAAGTAAACACCGGGGAGCTGTTTTTT,CASSRPTGEVNTGELFF
-,TRBV6-6,TRBJ1-1,-,TGTGCCAGCACCCAGGGAGGGAACACTGAAGCTTTCTTT,CASTQGGNTEAFF
-,TRBV29-1,TRBJ2-5,-,TGCAGCGCCTTCCCGTTTAGTCAAGAGACCCAGTACTTC,CSAFPFSQETQYF
-,TRBV9,TRBJ2-7,TRBD1,TGTGCCAGCAGCGTAGGGACAGGGACCGACGAGCAGTACTTC,CASSVGTGTDEQYF
-,TRBV19,TRBJ2-1,TRBD2,TGTGCCACAGAAAGGGACTCCGGGAGGGATGAGCAGTTCTTC,CATERDSGRDEQFF
-,TRBV25-1,TRBJ2-1,-,TGTGCCAGCAATAATAGGGCGAGTGCCGATCATTACAATGAGCAGTTCTTC,CASNNRASADHYNEQFF
-,TRBV9,TRBJ2-1,-,TGTGCCAGCAGCGTAGAGGATACCAAGGGTCTCAATGAGCAGTTCTTC,CASSVEDTKGLNEQFF
-,TRBV7-9,TRBJ2-7,-,TGTGCCACCACGGACGGGTGGGGCGAGCAGTACTTC,CATTDGWGEQYF
-,TRBV28,TRBJ2-5,-,TGTGCCAGCAGCCTCGTAAGGATGGGGGAGACCCAGTACTTC,CASSLVRMGETQYF
-,TRBV7-9,TRBJ2-1,TRBD2,TGTGCCAGCAGCCCAAGAGTAGCCCGGGGGGATGAGCAGTTCTTC,CASSPRVARGDEQFF
-,TRBV9,TRBJ1-2,TRBD1,TGTGCCAGCAGTAGTCGTAGTTATCGAAGGGAGGGGACAGTAGACTATGGCTACACCTTC,CASSSRSYRREGTVDYGYTF
-,TRBV7-9,TRBJ1-2,-,TGTGCCAGCAGCTCTAACGGGTATGGCTACACCTTC,CASSSNGYGYTF
-,TRBV15,TRBJ1-3,-,TGTGCCACCAGCAGAACCCATGGAAGCTCTGGAAACACCATATATTTT,CATSRTHGSSGNTIYF
-,TRBV7-9,TRBJ1-1,-,TGTGCCAGCAGCCCCTCGGGCAGGGACGAAGCTTTCTTT,CASSPSGRDEAFF
-,TRBV4-1,TRBJ2-1,TRBD1,TGCGCCAGCAGCCAAGACAGGGGGCGTTCCAATGAGCAGTTCTTC,CASSQDRGRSNEQFF
-,TRBV27,TRBJ2-3,-,TGTGCCAGCAGTGGAGTCCTGACACCTGTGCAGTATTTT,CASSGVLTPVQYF
-,TRBV4-1,TRBJ2-1,-,TGCGCCAGCAGCCAAGAATTGCCAGGTTCCTACAATGAGCAGTTCTTC,CASSQELPGSYNEQFF
-,TRBV19,TRBJ2-1,TRBD1,TGTGCCAGCAGCCCCGGGACAGGGGGAGACTATGAGCAGTTCTTC,CASSPGTGGDYEQFF
-,TRBV5-1,TRBJ2-7,TRBD1,TGCGCCAGCGGGGACAGCCGCTCCTACGAGCAGTACTTC,CASGDSRSYEQYF
-,TRBV4-1,TRBJ1-2,TRBD1,TGCGCCAGCAGCCAAATGACAGGGAAATTAGAGGGCTACACCTTC,CASSQMTGKLEGYTF
-,TRBV5-1,TRBJ2-7,TRBD1,TGCGCCAGCAGCCACGAGGGACAGAGATACTACGAGCAGTACTTC,CASSHEGQRYYEQYF
once,TRBV6-5,TRBJ2-7,-,TGTGCCAGCAGTTACGGCGGGGACCTCTCCTACGAGCAGTACTTC,CASSYGGDLSYEQYF
-,TRBV29-1,TRBJ1-1,TRBD1,TGCAGCGTCGCCGGGGGACGACAGGGAAGGACTGAAGCTTTCTTT,CSVAGGRQGRTEAFF
-,TRBV27,TRBJ2-7,-,TGTGCCAGCAGTTTAAAGGGTTCTTACTACGAGCAGTACTTC,CASSLKGSYYEQYF
-,TRBV14,TRBJ2-2,-,TGTGCCAGCAGCCAATACGGGCATTTCGCGAACACCGGGGAGCTGTTTTTT,CASSQYGHFANTGELFF
-,TRBV6-5,TRBJ2-1,-,TGTGCCAGCAGCCTTGACCGATCAGCCTACAATGAGCAGTTCTTC,CASSLDRSAYNEQFF